The next 17 T cell receptor beta chains were all read from a single sample in a study of human T cells and chemical hapten exposure. Each CDR3 protein gets one entry after TCRdb re-called the RACE reads with MiXCR. The table lists about 84,000 distinct CDR3 sequences, 9.5% to 14% of them singletons, with approximately 3.7% in the top ten. Specified time point: patch test 3, about 24 weeks after DPC sensitization. Treatment given: therapeutic diphenylcyclopropenone sensitization with weekly scalp DPC. The sequencing here drew on whole blood, taken in connection with sensitization to the hapten diphenylcyclopropenone (DPC). The receptors originated from a woman in her 50s with alopecia areata. Some clones in this sample may be carry-over from other donors' samples.

This clonotype appeared many times. V usage is TRBV11-2 and J usage is TRBJ1-4; TRBD1 matches at 11 bases. The CDR3 runs 16 residues. With 0 bases clipped from V and 11 bases from J, the junction kept 8 bases outside the gene matches. CDR1 SGHAT and CDR2 FQNNGV come from the germline V gene. CDR3 amino acids: CASSLEISRDRGKLFF. As DNA, the CDR3 is TGTGCCAGCAGCTTAGAGATTTCGCGGGACAGGGGGAAACTGTTTTTT.

This clonotype appeared many times. This chain uses TRBV5-1 with TRBJ1-1, with a tentative D call TRBD1 (5 bases). The germline V and J ends were trimmed by 4 bases and 3 bases, with 10 bases remaining between them. The germline V gene encodes CDR1 SGHRS and CDR2 YFSETQ. The CDR3 is 13 residues long. The CDR3 nucleotides read TGCGCCAGCAGCGTTGCAGGGTACACTGAAGCTTTCTTT. Residues: CASSVAGYTEAFF.

This clonotype was counted ten times or more. The chain recombines TRBV29-1 with TRBJ1-1; TRBD1 is a possible D gene (5 bases). V was trimmed by 4 bases and J by 4 bases, leaving 13 bases between them. This CDR3 spans 13 amino acids. Germline CDR1 reads SQVTM; CDR2 reads ANQGSEA. CDR3 amino acids: CSVAETVLTEAFF. The CDR3 region has the DNA TGCAGCGTTGCAGAGACAGTTCTCACTGAAGCTTTCTTT.

The gene calls are TRBV4-2 and TRBJ2-6; maybe TRBD1 (5 bases). The CDR3 loop spans 18 amino acids. Trimming removed 4 bases from V and 1 base from J, with 17 bases in between. Germline V gene lookup returns CDR1 LGHNA and CDR2 YNFKEQ. The chain's CDR3 is CASSPLGQSRSGANVLTF. In DNA form, the CDR3 reads TGTGCCAGCAGCCCTTTGGGGCAATCAAGGTCTGGGGCCAACGTCCTGACTTTC.

This clonotype turned up a few times. The rearrangement joins TRBV23-1 to TRBJ2-3; 9 nucleotides match TRBD1. TRBV23-1 is sorted into the ORF group, with uncertain function. The V and J ends lost 8 bases and 11 bases, in that order; junction bases with no gene match: 20. The CDR3 is 16 residues long. CDR3 in amino acids: CASCGVNRGLGIVQYF. The CDR3 nucleotides read TGCGCCAGCTGCGGGGTTAACAGGGGGCTAGGGATCGTGCAGTATTTT.

This clonotype has at least ten counts. The CDR3 here is CASSPQGLAVSYNEQFF. CDR3 nucleotides: TGTGCCAGCAGCCCCCAGGGACTAGCGGTTTCCTACAATGAGCAGTTCTTC. This chain uses TRBV11-2 with TRBJ2-1, with 11 bases identical to TRBD2. The V and J ends lost 5 bases and 1 base, in that order; junction bases with no gene match: 7. CDR1 is SGHAT, CDR2 FQNNGV, per germline. The CDR3 covers 17 residues.

This clonotype was found many times. The CDR3 nucleotides are TGCGCCAGCAGCTTTATTAGTGGGATAAATGAGCAGTTCTTC. Translating it yields CASSFISGINEQFF. The rearrangement uses TRBV5-1 and TRBJ2-1; D not resolved. The CDR3 has 14 residues. Trimming pared 2 bases from V and 7 bases from J, leaving 13 bases between. Per the germline V gene, CDR1 is SGHRS and CDR2 is YFSETQ.

This clonotype was observed a handful of times. The rearrangement uses TRBV5-1 and TRBJ2-5; D unclear. In germline, CDR1 is SGHRS, CDR2 YFSETQ. Trimming removed 6 bases at V and 2 bases at J, with 20 bases between. This CDR3 has 16 residues. The CDR3 reads CASTPTTGALQETQYF. CDR3 sequence (DNA): TGCGCCAGCACTCCCACCACGGGCGCACTTCAAGAGACCCAGTACTTC.

This rearrangement joins TRBV12-3 or TRBV12-4 to TRBJ2-1, with D unresolved. Trimming removed 7 bases from V and 12 bases from J, with 19 bases in between. CDR3 length: 13 amino acids. Written as DNA, the CDR3 is TGTGCCAGCACCCGCGGATTTAGATCGGGGCAGTTCTTC. This gives the protein CASTRGFRSGQFF.

The chain is built from TRBV12-3 or TRBV12-4 and TRBJ2-7, with D perhaps TRBD2 (6 bases). The CDR3 loop spans 13 amino acids. With 6 bases removed from V and 2 bases from J, the gap between germline ends came to 11 bases. Here the CDR3 reads CASSPGVPYEQYF. The DNA of the CDR3 is TGTGCCAGCAGCCCGGGAGTACCCTACGAGCAGTACTTC.

The rearrangement joins TRBV6-2 or TRBV6-3 to TRBJ2-3; perhaps TRBD2 as D (6 bases). CDR1 MNHEY and CDR2 SVGEGT come from the germline V gene. Trimming removed 2 bases at V and 2 bases at J, with 14 bases between. The CDR3 extends over 16 amino acids. CDR3 region: CASSYAAGTVTDTQYF. Written as DNA, the CDR3 is TGTGCCAGCAGTTACGCCGCGGGAACTGTCACAGATACGCAGTATTTT.

This clonotype occurred many times. The chain has TRBV12-3 or TRBV12-4 and TRBJ2-1; 8 positions agree with TRBD2. With 4 bases clipped from V and 2 bases from J, the junction kept 4 bases outside the gene matches. The CDR3 has 15 residues. The CDR3 sequence: CASSSPGLAYNEQFF. The CDR3, as DNA: TGTGCCAGCAGTTCCCCGGGACTAGCCTACAATGAGCAGTTCTTC.

The sample holds many counts of this clonotype. The V gene is TRBV12-3 or TRBV12-4, the J gene TRBJ1-4; a possible D gene is TRBD1 (5 bases). There are 14 residues in the CDR3. V lost 2 bases and J 3 bases, leaving 7 bases between the germline ends. The CDR3 nucleotides are TGTGCCAGCAGTTTATGGGGGGCTAATGAAAAACTGTTTTTT. This gives the protein CASSLWGANEKLFF.

This clonotype was seen many times. The chain links TRBV7-9 to TRBJ2-2, with D unresolved. The germline gives CDR1 SEHNR, CDR2 FQNEAQ (reference sequence). The CDR3 extends over 14 amino acids. V gave up 3 bases and J gave up 6 bases, with 11 bases separating them. The CDR3: CASSLGAQPGELFF. In DNA form, the CDR3 reads TGTGCCAGCAGCTTGGGTGCGCAACCCGGGGAGCTGTTTTTT.

The chain uses TRBV2 and TRBJ2-7; either TRBD1 or TRBD2 may supply D (5 bases each). The CDR3 loop spans 14 amino acids. V shed 6 bases and J shed 1 base, with 13 bases lying between them. Germline CDR1 and CDR2: SNHLY and FYNNEI. In DNA, the CDR3 is TGTGCCAGCAGGGGGGACGGGGATTCCTACGAGCAGTACTTC. It specifies CASRGDGDSYEQYF. Looking up the rest from reference TRBV2 and TRBJ2-7 gives the full variable domain: EPEVTQTPSHQVTQMGQEVILRCVPISNHLYFYWYRQILGQKVEFLVSFYNNEISEKSEIFDDQFSVERPDGSNFTLKIRSTKLEDSAMYFCASRGDGDSYEQYFGPGTRLTVT.

The chain uses TRBV14 and TRBJ1-2; perhaps TRBD1 as D (5 bases). CDR1 and CDR2 from the germline V gene are SGHDN and FVKESK. CDR3 length: 13 residues. Trimming removed 0 bases from V and 7 bases from J, with 9 bases in between. CDR3 sequence (DNA): TGTGCCAGCAGCCAAGATCAGGGTTTTGGCTACACCTTC. This translates into CASSQDQGFGYTF.

This clonotype was observed a few times. The chain has TRBV7-2 and TRBJ1-4, with a tentative D call TRBD1 (6 bases). The germline V gene encodes CDR1 SGHTA and CDR2 FQGNSA. The CDR3 length is 14 residues. V was cut by 1 base and J by 7 bases, with 10 bases left in between. CDR3 protein: CASSLGGTSEKLFF. The CDR3 nucleotides are TGTGCCAGCAGCTTAGGGGGGACAAGTGAAAAACTGTTTTTT. Full variable domain (remainder filled in from reference TRBV7-2 and TRBJ1-4): GAGVSQSPSNKVTEKGKDVELRCDPISGHTALYWYRQSLGQGLEFLIYFQGNSAPDKSGLPSDRFSAERTGGSVSTLTIQRTQQEDSAVYLCASSLGGTSEKLFFGSGTQLSVL.